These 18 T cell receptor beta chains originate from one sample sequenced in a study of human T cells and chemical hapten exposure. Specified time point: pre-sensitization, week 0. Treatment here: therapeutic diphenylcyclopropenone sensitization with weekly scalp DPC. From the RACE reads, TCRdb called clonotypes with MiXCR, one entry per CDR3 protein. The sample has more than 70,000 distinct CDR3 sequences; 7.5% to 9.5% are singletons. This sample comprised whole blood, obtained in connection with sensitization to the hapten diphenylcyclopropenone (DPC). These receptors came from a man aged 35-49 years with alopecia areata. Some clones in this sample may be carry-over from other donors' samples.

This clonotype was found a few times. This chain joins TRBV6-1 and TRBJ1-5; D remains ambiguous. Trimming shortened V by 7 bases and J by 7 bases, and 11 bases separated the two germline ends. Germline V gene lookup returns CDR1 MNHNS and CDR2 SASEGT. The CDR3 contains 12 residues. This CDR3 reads CASKRGEQPQHF. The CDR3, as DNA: TGTGCCAGCAAACGGGGAGAGCAGCCCCAGCATTTT.

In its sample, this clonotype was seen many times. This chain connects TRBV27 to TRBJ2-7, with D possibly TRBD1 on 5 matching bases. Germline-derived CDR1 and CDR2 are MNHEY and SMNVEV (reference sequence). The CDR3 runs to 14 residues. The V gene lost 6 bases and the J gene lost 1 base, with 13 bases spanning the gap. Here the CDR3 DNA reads TGTGCCAGCAGGGGTAGGGGTGGATCCTACGAGCAGTACTTC. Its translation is CASRGRGGSYEQYF.

The DNA for the CDR3 is TGTGCCAGCAGTGAAGAGGTAGCGGGAGGAACCTACCGAAATGAGCAGTTCTTC. It encodes CASSEEVAGGTYRNEQFF. This chain connects TRBV6-1 to TRBJ2-1, with 10 bases aligning to TRBD2. V lost 1 base to trimming and J lost 7 bases; unmatched junction nucleotides: 13. CDR3 length: 18 amino acids. CDR1 and CDR2 (germline): MNHNS, SASEGT.

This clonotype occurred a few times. This CDR3 reads CASSVGDSPYEQYF. The CDR3, as DNA: TGCGCCAGCAGCGTGGGGGACAGCCCCTACGAGCAGTACTTC. The chain couples TRBV5-1 to TRBJ2-7; TRBD1 matches 7 bases. The CDR3 sequence is 14 residues long. Trimming cost V 4 bases and J 2 bases; bases outside gene matches: 6. Germline values: CDR1 SGHRS, CDR2 YFSETQ.

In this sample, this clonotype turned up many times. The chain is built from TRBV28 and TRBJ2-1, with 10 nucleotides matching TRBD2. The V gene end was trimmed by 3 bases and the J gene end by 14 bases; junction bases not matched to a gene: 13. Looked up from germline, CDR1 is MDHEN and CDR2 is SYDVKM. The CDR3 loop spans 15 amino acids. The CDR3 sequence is CASSLLSGRVEGEFF. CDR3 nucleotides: TGTGCCAGCAGTTTGCTGAGCGGGAGGGTTGAGGGGGAGTTCTTC.

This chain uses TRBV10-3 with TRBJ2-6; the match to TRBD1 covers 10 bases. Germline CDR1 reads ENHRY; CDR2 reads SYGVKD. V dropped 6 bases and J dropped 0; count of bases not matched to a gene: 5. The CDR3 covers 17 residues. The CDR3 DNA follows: TGTGCCATCAGGGACAGGGGGACGGGCTCTGGGGCCAACGTCCTGACTTTC. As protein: CAIRDRGTGSGANVLTF.

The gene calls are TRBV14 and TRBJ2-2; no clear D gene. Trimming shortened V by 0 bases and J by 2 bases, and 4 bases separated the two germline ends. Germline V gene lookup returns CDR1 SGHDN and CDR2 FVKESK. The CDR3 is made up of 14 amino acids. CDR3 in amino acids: CASSQDFNTGELFF. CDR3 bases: TGTGCCAGCAGCCAAGACTTCAACACCGGGGAGCTGTTTTTT.

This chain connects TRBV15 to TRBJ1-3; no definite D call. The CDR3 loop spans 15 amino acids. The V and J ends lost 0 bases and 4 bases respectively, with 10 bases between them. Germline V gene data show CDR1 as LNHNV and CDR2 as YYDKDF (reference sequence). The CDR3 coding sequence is TGTGCCACCAGCAGAGATGGGGAGGCCGGAAACACCATATATTTT. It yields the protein CATSRDGEAGNTIYF.

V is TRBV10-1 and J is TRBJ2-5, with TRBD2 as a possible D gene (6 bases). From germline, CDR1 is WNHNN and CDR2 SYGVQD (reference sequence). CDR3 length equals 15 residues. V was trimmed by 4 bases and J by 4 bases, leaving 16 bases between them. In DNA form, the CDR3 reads TGCGCCAGCAGTGGAACCCAGGGAGGTTTAGAGACCCAGTACTTC. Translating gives CASSGTQGGLETQYF.

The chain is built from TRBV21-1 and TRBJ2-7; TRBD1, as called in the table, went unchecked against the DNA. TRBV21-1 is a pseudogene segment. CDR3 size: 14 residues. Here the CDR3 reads CASSLTTGGYEQYV. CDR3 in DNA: TGTGCCAGCAGCCTAACCACAGGGGGGTACGAGCAGTACGTC.

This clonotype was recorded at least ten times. CDR3 nucleotides: TGTGCCAGCAGTTACTTCACTAGCGGGGGTCCCGGTACGCAGTATTTT. Translating it yields CASSYFTSGGPGTQYF. The chain uses TRBV6-2 or TRBV6-3 and TRBJ2-3; 11 nucleotides line up with TRBD2. Germline assignment: CDR1 MNHEY and CDR2 SVGEGT. Losses at the gene ends were 1 base for V and 8 bases for J; bases not matched to a gene: 8. CDR3 size: 16 residues.

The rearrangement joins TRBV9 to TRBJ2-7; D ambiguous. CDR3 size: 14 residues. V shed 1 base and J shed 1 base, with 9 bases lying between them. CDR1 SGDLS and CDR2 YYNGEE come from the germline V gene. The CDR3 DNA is TGTGCCAGCAGCGTAACCGAGACATCCTACGAGCAGTACTTC. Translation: CASSVTETSYEQYF.

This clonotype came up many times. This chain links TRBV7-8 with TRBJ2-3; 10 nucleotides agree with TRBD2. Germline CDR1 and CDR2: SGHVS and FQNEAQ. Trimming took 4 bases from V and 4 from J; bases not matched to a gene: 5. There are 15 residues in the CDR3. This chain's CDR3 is CASSSLSGRADTQYF. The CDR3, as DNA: TGTGCCAGCAGCTCATTAAGCGGGAGGGCAGATACGCAGTATTTT.

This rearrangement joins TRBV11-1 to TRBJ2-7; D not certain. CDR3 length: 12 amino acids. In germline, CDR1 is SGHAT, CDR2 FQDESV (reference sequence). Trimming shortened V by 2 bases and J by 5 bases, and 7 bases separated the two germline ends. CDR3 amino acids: CASSLSLDEQYF. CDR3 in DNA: TGTGCCAGCAGCTTAAGTTTGGACGAGCAGTACTTC.

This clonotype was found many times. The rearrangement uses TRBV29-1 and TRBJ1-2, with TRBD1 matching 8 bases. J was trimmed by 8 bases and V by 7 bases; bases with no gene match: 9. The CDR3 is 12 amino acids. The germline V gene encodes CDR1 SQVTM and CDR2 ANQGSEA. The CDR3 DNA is TGCAGCGGTTCCGGACAGGGATTCGGCTACACCTTC. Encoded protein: CSGSGQGFGYTF.

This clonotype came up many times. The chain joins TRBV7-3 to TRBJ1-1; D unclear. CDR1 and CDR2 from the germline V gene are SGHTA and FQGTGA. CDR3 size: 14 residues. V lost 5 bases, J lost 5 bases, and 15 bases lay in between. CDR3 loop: CASSVSPSVTEAFF. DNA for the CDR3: TGTGCCAGCAGCGTTAGTCCCAGCGTGACTGAAGCTTTCTTT. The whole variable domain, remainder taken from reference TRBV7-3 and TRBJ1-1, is GAGVSQTPSNKVTEKGKYVELRCDPISGHTALYWYRQSLGQGPEFLIYFQGTGAADDSGLPNDRFFAVRPEGSVSTLKIQRTERGDSAVYLCASSVSPSVTEAFFGQGTRLTVV.

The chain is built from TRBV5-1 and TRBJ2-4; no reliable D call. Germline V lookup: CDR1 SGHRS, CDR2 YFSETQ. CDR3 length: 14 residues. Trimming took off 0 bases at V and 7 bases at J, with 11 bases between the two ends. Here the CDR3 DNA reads TGCGCCAGCAGCTTGGGCCAGGAGACTAACATTCAGTACTTC. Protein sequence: CASSLGQETNIQYF. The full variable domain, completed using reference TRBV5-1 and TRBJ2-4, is KAGVTQTPRYLIKTRGQQVTLSCSPISGHRSVSWYQQTPGQGLQFLFEYFSETQRNKGNFPGRFSGRQFSNSRSEMNVSTLELGDSALYLCASSLGQETNIQYFGAGTRLSVL.

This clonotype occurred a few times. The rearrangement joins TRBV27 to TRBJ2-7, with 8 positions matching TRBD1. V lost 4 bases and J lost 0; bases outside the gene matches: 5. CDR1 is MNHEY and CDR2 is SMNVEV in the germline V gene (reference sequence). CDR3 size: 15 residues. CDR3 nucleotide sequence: TGTGCCAGCAGTTCAGTCACAGGGGGCTCCTACGAGCAGTACTTC. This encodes CASSSVTGGSYEQYF.